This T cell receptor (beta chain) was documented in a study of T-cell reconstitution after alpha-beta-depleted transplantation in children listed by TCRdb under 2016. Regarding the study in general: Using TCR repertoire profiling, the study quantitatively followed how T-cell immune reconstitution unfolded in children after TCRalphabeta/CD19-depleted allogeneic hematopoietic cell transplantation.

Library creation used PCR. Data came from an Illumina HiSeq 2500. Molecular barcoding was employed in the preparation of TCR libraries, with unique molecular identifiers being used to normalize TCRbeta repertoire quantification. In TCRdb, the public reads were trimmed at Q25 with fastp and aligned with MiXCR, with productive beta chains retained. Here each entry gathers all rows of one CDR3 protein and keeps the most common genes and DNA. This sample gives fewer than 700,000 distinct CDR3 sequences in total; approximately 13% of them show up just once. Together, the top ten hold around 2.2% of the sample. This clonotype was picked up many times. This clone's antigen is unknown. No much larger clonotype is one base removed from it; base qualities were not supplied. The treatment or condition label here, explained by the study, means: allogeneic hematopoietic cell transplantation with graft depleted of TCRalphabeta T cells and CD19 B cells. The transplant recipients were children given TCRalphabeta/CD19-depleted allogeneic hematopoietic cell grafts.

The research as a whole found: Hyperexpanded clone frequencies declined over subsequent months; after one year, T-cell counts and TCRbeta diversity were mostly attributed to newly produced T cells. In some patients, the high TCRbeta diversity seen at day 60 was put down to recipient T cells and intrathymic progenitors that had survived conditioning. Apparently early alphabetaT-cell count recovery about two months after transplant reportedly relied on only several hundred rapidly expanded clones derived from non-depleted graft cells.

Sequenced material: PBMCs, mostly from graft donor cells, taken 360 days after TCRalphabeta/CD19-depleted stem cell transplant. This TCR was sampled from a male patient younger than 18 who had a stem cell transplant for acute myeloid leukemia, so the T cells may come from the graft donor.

In nucleotides, the sequence is TGCAGCCCTAAATTCGGGACCCAGTACTTC. It is translated as CSPKFGTQYF. The chain couples TRBV20-1 to TRBJ2-5; no D gene call is confident. The germline V gene (reference sequence) gives CDR1 as DFQATT and CDR2 as SNEGSKA. From cysteine to phenylalanine, the CDR3 is 10 amino acids long. Only CDR3 DNA remains: 30 bases, in frame from the first base.